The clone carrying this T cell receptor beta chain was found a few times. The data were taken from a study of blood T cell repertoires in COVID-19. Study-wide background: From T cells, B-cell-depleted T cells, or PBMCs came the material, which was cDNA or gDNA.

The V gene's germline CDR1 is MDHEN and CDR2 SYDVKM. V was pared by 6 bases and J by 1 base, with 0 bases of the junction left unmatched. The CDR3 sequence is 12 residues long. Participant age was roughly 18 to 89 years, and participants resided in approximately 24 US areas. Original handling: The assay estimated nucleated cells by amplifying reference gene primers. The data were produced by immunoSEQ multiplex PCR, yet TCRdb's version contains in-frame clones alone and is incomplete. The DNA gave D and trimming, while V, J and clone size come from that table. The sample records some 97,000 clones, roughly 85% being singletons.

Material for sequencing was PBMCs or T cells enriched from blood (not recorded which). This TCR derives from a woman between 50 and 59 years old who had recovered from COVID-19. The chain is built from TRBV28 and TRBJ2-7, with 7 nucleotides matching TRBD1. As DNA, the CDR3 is TGTGCCAGCAGGACAGGGTCCTACGAGCAGTACTTC. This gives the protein CASRTGSYEQYF.